Following are 18 T cell receptor beta chains from one sample sequenced in a study of blood T cell repertoires in COVID-19. This table comes from immunoSEQ multiplex PCR, and its TCRdb copy is limited to in-frame clones, with some not included. The repertoire holds 140,000 or so clones, with around 81% as singletons. The specimen was peripheral blood. Every receptor here comes from a human donor in a cohort sampled during active COVID-19.

This clone was counted once. The chain uses TRBV4-2 and TRBJ2-7; TRBD2 agrees at 8 bases. The CDR3 length is 16 residues. V lost 2 bases, J lost 6 bases, and 12 bases stayed unmatched. Germline CDR1 LGHNA, CDR2 YNFKEQ. CDR3 coding DNA: TGTGCCAGCAGCCAAATTGGGACTAGTAGGAGAGGCGAGCAGTACTTC. Its translation: CASSQIGTSRRGEQYF.

The CDR3 DNA reads as TGTGCCAGCATCCAGGACAGGGGAAACGAGCAGTACTTC. The encoded protein is CASIQDRGNEQYF. V usage is TRBV28 and J usage is TRBJ2-7; 9 nucleotides line up with TRBD1. CDR3 size: 13 residues. Unmatched junction bases numbered 6, after V lost 7 bases and J lost 5 bases. From germline, CDR1 is MDHEN and CDR2 SYDVKM.

This clone was counted once. The chain combines TRBV27 with TRBJ2-1, with 8 bases identical to TRBD1. Looked up from germline, CDR1 is MNHEY and CDR2 is SMNVEV (reference sequence). This CDR3 spans 19 amino acids. The V gene end was trimmed by 0 bases and the J gene end by 0 bases; junction bases not matched to a gene: 10. CDR3 coding DNA: TGTGCCAGCAGTTTATCCGGGACAGGCCCACTTAGCTCCTACAATGAGCAGTTCTTC. It specifies CASSLSGTGPLSSYNEQFF.

This clone was found many times. The chain is built from TRBV7-8 and TRBJ2-7, with TRBD2 matching over 7 bases. The CDR3 runs 17 residues. The V gene end was trimmed by 6 bases and the J gene end by 4 bases; junction bases not matched to a gene: 18. The germline gives CDR1 SGHVS, CDR2 FQNEAQ. The CDR3 reads CASRPPIGGGRLYEQYF. CDR3 sequence (DNA): TGTGCCAGCAGACCCCCTATCGGCGGCGGGAGATTGTACGAGCAGTACTTC.

This clone is medium-sized by share. This chain links TRBV3-1 (or the pseudogene TRBV3-2) with TRBJ2-4, with 14 bases lining up with TRBD2. The CDR3 runs 20 residues. V was pared by 4 bases and J by 3 bases, with 14 bases of the junction left unmatched. The germline CDR1 and CDR2 sequences are LGHDT and YNNKEL (reference sequence). The CDR3 DNA is TGTGCCAGCAGCCTTGTCCCCCGGGGACTAGCGGGAGTCGGCAAAAACATTCAGTACTTC. It translates to CASSLVPRGLAGVGKNIQYF.

Sample share makes this clone medium-sized. The chain combines TRBV4-3 with TRBJ1-1; D ambiguous. CDR3 size: 14 residues. The germline CDR1 and CDR2 sequences are LGHNA and YSLEER. Trimming took off 4 bases at V and 10 bases at J, with 19 bases between the two ends. The CDR3 loop reads CASSPSGPNPGAFF. The CDR3 coding sequence is TGCGCCAGCAGCCCGTCCGGCCCTAATCCGGGAGCTTTCTTT.

This chain links TRBV19 with TRBJ2-7; 7 bases match TRBD2. Trimming removed 3 bases from V and 3 bases from J; junction bases left unmatched: 5. The CDR3 spans 14 residues. The germline V gene has CDR1 LNHDA and CDR2 SQIVND (reference sequence). DNA for the CDR3: TGTGCCAGTAGTATCCACGGACTAGACTACGAGCAGTACTTC. This encodes CASSIHGLDYEQYF.

V is TRBV9 and J is TRBJ2-7; perhaps TRBD1 as D (5 bases). Germline CDR1 is SGDLS and CDR2 is YYNGEE. The CDR3 covers 15 residues. V was cut by 4 bases and J by 4 bases, with 18 bases left in between. CDR3 sequence reads: CASSIRAGRVYEQYF. In nucleotides, the CDR3 is TGTGCCAGCAGCATACGGGCCGGCAGGGTGTACGAGCAGTACTTC.

The chain uses TRBV28 and TRBJ2-5; TRBD2 matches 16 bases. CDR3 length: 20 residues. The J segment lost 1 base and the V segment lost 5 bases, leaving 13 bases of the junction unmatched. Looked up from germline, CDR1 is MDHEN and CDR2 is SYDVKM. The CDR3 region is CASSAPAGTSGRVVQETQYF. The CDR3 DNA reads TGTGCCAGCAGTGCCCCCGCGGGGACTAGCGGGAGGGTGGTCCAAGAGACCCAGTACTTC.

The V and J genes are TRBV5-1 and TRBJ2-3; D possibly corresponds to TRBD2 (6 bases). CDR3 length: 14 residues. The germline gives CDR1 SGHRS, CDR2 YFSETQ. Trimming left V 1 base short and J 5 bases short, with 11 bases between. CDR3 DNA: TGCGCCAGCAGCTTGTGGGAGGTCCAAGATACGCAGTATTTT. It specifies CASSLWEVQDTQYF. Variable domain in full (rest from reference TRBV5-1 and TRBJ2-3): KAGVTQTPRYLIKTRGQQVTLSCSPISGHRSVSWYQQTPGQGLQFLFEYFSETQRNKGNFPGRFSGRQFSNSRSEMNVSTLELGDSALYLCASSLWEVQDTQYFGPGTRLTVL.

The chain is built from TRBV28 and TRBJ2-7, with 9 bases fitting TRBD1. The trim removed 4 bases at V and 1 base at J, leaving 8 bases unmatched. This CDR3 comprises 16 residues. Per germline, CDR1 MDHEN and CDR2 SYDVKM. The CDR3 DNA follows: TGTGCCAGCAGTTCCCTCGCCGGGACAGGGTCCTACGAGCAGTACTTC. Translation: CASSSLAGTGSYEQYF.

The gene calls are TRBV3-1 (or the pseudogene TRBV3-2) and TRBJ2-2, with 7 bases identical to TRBD2. Germline V gene lookup returns CDR1 LGHDT and CDR2 YNNKEL (reference sequence). With V trimmed by 1 base and J by 4 bases, 0 bases remained unmatched. This CDR3 is 14 amino acids long. Here the CDR3 DNA reads TGTGCCAGCAGCCAAGTAGCGGGCACCGGGGAGCTGTTTTTT. This gives the protein CASSQVAGTGELFF.

The chain links TRBV28 to TRBJ2-3; D uncertain. Trimming left V 3 bases short and J 0 bases short, with 10 bases between. The CDR3 sequence is 15 residues long. Germline CDR1 reads MDHEN; CDR2 reads SYDVKM. The DNA of the CDR3 is TGTGCCAGCAGTTTTCACGGCGGTAGCACAGATACGCAGTATTTT. Translated: CASSFHGGSTDTQYF.

V and J are TRBV27 and TRBJ2-7; tentative D call: TRBD2 (5 bases). V lost 2 bases, J lost 3 bases, and 14 bases lay in between. Per the germline V gene, CDR1 is MNHEY and CDR2 is SMNVEV (reference sequence). The CDR3 length is 15 residues. The CDR3: CASSLIGGDGYEQYF. The CDR3 region has the DNA TGTGCCAGCAGTTTAATAGGAGGTGATGGCTACGAGCAGTACTTC.

The rearrangement uses TRBV5-1 and TRBJ2-7; unclear D gene. The germline V and J ends were trimmed by 0 bases and 3 bases, with 7 bases remaining between them. The CDR3 length is 13 residues. Germline CDR1 reads SGHRS; CDR2 reads YFSETQ. This CDR3 reads CASSLAGNYEQYF. The DNA for the CDR3 is TGCGCCAGCAGCTTGGCCGGTAACTACGAGCAGTACTTC. The variable domain in full, with the rest retrieved from reference TRBV5-1 and TRBJ2-7, is KAGVTQTPRYLIKTRGQQVTLSCSPISGHRSVSWYQQTPGQGLQFLFEYFSETQRNKGNFPGRFSGRQFSNSRSEMNVSTLELGDSALYLCASSLAGNYEQYFGPGTRLTVT.

V gene TRBV27 combines with J gene TRBJ2-3; 10 bases fit TRBD2. V gave up 4 bases and J gave up 1 base; unmatched junction bases: 2. Germline assignment: CDR1 MNHEY and CDR2 SMNVEV (reference sequence). The CDR3 sequence is 15 residues long. The CDR3 DNA follows: TGTGCCAGCAGTTCCGGGACTAGCGGCACAGATACGCAGTATTTT. Residues: CASSSGTSGTDTQYF.

The chain is built from TRBV28 and TRBJ2-7; possibly TRBD2 for D (6 bases). The CDR3 sequence is 16 residues long. V lost 7 bases to trimming and J lost 2 bases, with 21 bases between them. Germline CDR1 reads MDHEN; CDR2 reads SYDVKM. The CDR3 sequence is CASKEGSVRGTYEQYF. CDR3 sequence (DNA): TGTGCCAGCAAGGAGGGAAGCGTTCGGGGGACCTACGAGCAGTACTTC.

Details on this clone: Other nucleotide sequences in the sample specify the same CDR3. J is TRBJ2-7 and V is TRBV7-2; 9 bases match TRBD2. The V gene end was trimmed by 5 bases and the J gene end by 4 bases; junction bases not matched to a gene: 9. The length of the CDR3 is 15 residues. Germline V gene lookup returns CDR1 SGHTA and CDR2 FQGNSA. The CDR3 DNA reads TGTGCCAGCAGCCGCGGCGGGACTAGCAGTTACGAGCAGTACTTC. It yields the protein CASSRGGTSSYEQYF.